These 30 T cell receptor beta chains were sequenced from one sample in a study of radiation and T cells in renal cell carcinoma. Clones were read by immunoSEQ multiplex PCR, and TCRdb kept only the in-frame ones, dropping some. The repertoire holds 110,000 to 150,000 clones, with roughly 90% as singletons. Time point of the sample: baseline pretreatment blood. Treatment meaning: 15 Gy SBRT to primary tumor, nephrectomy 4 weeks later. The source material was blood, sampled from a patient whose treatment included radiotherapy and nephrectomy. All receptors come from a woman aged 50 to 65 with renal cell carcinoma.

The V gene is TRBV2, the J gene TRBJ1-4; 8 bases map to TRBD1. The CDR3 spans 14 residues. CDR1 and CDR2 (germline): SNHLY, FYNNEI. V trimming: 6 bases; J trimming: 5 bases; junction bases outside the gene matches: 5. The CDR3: CASSTNRGNEKLFF. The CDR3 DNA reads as TGTGCCAGCAGCACAAACAGGGGGAATGAAAAACTGTTTTTT.

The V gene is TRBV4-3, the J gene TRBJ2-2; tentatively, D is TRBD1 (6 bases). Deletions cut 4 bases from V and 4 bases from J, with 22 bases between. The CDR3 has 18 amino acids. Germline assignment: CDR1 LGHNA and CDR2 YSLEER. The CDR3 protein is CASSLRAGANSGTGELFF. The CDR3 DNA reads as TGCGCCAGCAGCCTCCGAGCAGGGGCGAACTCAGGCACCGGGGAGCTGTTTTTT.

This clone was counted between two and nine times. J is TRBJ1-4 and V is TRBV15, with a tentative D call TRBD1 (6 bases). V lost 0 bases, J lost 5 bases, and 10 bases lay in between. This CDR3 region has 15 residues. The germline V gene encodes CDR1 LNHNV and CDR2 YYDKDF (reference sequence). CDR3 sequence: CATSRDFGGNEKLFF. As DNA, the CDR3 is TGTGCCACCAGCAGAGATTTTGGGGGCAATGAAAAACTGTTTTTT.

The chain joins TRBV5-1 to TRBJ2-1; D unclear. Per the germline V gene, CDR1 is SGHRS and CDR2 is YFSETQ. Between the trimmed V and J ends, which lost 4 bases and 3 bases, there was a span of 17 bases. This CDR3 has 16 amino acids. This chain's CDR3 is CASSTDPRLIYNEQFF. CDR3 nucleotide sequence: TGCGCCAGCAGCACGGACCCTAGACTGATCTACAATGAGCAGTTCTTC.

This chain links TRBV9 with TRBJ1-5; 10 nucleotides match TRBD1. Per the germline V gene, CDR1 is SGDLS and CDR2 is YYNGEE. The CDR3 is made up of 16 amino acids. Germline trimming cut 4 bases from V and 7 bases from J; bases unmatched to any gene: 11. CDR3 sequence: CASSPGWDRGYQPQHF. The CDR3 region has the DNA TGTGCCAGCAGCCCCGGGTGGGACAGGGGATACCAGCCCCAGCATTTT.

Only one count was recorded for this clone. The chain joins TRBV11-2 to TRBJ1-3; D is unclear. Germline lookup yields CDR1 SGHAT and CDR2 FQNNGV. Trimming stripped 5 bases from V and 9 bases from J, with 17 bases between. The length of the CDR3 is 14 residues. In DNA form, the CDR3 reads TGTGCCAGCAGCCCGGTGGGGTACGCCGGCACCATATATTTT. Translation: CASSPVGYAGTIYF.

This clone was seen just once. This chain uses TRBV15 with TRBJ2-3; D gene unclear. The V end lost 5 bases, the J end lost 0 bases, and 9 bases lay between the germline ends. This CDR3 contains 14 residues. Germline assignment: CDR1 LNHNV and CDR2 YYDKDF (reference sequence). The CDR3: CATSQTSSTDTQYF. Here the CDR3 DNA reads TGTGCCACCAGCCAGACTTCTAGCACAGATACGCAGTATTTT.

CDR3 region: CASSFGQGARGNTIYF. In DNA form, the CDR3 reads TGTGCCAGTAGTTTCGGACAGGGGGCGAGAGGAAACACCATATATTTT. This chain connects TRBV19 to TRBJ1-3, with 11 bases identical to TRBD1. Germline lookup yields CDR1 LNHDA and CDR2 SQIVND (reference sequence). The CDR3 is made up of 16 amino acids. The V segment lost 5 bases and the J segment 4 bases; nucleotides outside the gene matches: 7.

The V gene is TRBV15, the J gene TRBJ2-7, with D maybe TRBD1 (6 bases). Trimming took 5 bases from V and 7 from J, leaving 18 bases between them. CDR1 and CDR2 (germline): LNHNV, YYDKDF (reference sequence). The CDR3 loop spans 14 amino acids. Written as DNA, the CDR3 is TGTGCCACCAGCCCAGGGGCCGTACCTGGGGAGCAGTACTTC. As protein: CATSPGAVPGEQYF.

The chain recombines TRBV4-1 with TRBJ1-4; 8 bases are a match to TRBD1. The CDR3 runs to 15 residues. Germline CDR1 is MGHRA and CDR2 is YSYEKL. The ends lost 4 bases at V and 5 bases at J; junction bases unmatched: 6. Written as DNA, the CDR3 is TGCGCCAGCAGCCTTTCGGACAGGGTAAATGAAAAACTGTTTTTT. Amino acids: CASSLSDRVNEKLFF.

The CDR3 protein is CASSLELQGGDEQFF. CDR3 bases: TGCGCCAGCAGCTTGGAGTTACAGGGTGGCGATGAGCAGTTCTTC. The chain employs TRBV5-1 and TRBJ2-1, with D possibly TRBD1 on 6 matching bases. The ends were cut back, 0 bases at V and 8 bases at J, with 15 bases in the middle. This CDR3 contains 15 residues. CDR1 and CDR2 from the germline V gene are SGHRS and YFSETQ.

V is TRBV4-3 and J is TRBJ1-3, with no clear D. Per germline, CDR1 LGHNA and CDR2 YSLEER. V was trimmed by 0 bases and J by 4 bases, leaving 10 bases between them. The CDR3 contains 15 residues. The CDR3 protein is CASSQDLSVGNTIYF. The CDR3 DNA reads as TGCGCCAGCAGCCAAGATCTATCAGTCGGAAACACCATATATTTT.

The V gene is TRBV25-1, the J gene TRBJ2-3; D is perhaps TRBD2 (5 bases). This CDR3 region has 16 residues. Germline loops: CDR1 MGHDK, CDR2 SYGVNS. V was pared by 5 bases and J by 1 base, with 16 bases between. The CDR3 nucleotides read TGTGCCAGCAGTACCCCCCCCGGAGGAGGCACAGATACGCAGTATTTT. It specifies CASSTPPGGGTDTQYF. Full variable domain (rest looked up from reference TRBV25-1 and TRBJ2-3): EADIYQTPRYLVIGTGKKITLECSQTMGHDKMYWYQQDPGMELHLIHYSYGVNSTEKGDLSSESTVSRIRTEHFPLTLESARPSHTSQYLCASSTPPGGGTDTQYFGPGTRLTVL.

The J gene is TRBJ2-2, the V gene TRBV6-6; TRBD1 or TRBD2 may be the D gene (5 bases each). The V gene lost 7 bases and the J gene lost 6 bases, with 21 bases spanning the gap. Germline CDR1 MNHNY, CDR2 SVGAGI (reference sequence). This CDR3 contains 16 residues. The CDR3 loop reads CASTPGTALRSGELFF. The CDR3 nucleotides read TGTGCCAGCACCCCTGGGACCGCGCTCCGATCCGGGGAGCTGTTTTTT.

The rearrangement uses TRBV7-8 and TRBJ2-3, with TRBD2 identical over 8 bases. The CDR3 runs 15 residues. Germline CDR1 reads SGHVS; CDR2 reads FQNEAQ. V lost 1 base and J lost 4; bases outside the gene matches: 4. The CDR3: CASSLGSGGPDTQYF. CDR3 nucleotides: TGTGCCAGCAGCTTAGGGTCGGGGGGGCCAGATACGCAGTATTTT.

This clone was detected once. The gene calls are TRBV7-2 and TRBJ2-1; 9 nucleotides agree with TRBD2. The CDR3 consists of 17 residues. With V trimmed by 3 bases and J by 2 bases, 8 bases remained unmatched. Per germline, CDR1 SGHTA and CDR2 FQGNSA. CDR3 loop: CASSLEGTSSAYNEQFF. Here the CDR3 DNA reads TGTGCCAGCAGCTTGGAAGGGACTAGCAGCGCCTACAATGAGCAGTTCTTC.

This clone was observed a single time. CDR3: CASSRLAGTYQETQYF. DNA of the CDR3: TGTGCCAGCAGCCGACTAGCGGGCACGTACCAAGAGACCCAGTACTTC. The V and J genes are TRBV7-8 and TRBJ2-5; 10 bases agree with TRBD2. Trimming at V came to 5 bases and at J to 0 bases, leaving 6 bases not matched to a gene. The CDR3 runs 16 residues. Germline V gene lookup returns CDR1 SGHVS and CDR2 FQNEAQ.

The CDR3 sequence is CASSQDRVGNQPQHF. CDR3 DNA sequence: TGCGCCAGCAGCCAAGATAGGGTTGGCAATCAGCCCCAGCATTTT. V and J are TRBV4-3 and TRBJ1-5; D gene unclear. Deletions cut 0 bases from V and 2 bases from J, with 8 bases between. This CDR3 is 15 amino acids long. Germline lookup yields CDR1 LGHNA and CDR2 YSLEER.

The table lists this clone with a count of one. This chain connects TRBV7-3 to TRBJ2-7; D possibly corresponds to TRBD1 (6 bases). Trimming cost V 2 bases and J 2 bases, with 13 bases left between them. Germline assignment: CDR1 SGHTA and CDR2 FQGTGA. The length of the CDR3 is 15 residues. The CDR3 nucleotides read TGTGCCAGCAGCTTACAGGCCGGGACAACCTACGAGCAGTACTTC. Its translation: CASSLQAGTTYEQYF.

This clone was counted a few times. The CDR3 DNA is TGTGCCAGCTGGTGGGGCTATAGCAATCAGCCCCAGCATTTT. Its protein is CASWWGYSNQPQHF. The J gene is TRBJ1-5, the V gene TRBV2; D is possibly TRBD1 (5 bases). Germline lookup yields CDR1 SNHLY and CDR2 FYNNEI. Trimming removed 8 bases from V and 0 bases from J, with 11 bases in between. This CDR3 spans 14 amino acids.

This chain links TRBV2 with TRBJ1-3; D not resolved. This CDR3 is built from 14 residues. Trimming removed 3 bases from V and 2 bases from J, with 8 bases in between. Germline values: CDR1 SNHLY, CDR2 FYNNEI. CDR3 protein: CASSEGITGNTIYF. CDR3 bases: TGTGCCAGCAGTGAGGGGATCACTGGAAACACCATATATTTT.

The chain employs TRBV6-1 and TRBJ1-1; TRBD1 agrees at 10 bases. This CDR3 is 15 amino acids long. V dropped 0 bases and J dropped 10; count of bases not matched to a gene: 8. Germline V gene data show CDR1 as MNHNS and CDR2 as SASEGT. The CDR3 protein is CASSEAPGQGIAAFF. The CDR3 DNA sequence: TGTGCCAGCAGTGAAGCACCGGGACAGGGGATAGCAGCTTTCTTT.

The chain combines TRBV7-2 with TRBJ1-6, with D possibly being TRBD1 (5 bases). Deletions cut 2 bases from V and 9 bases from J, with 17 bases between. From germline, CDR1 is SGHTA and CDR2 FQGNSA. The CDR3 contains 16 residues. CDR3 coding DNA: TGTGCCAGCAGCTTAACAGGCGTTGGGTTGGGTTCACCCCTCCACTTT. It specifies CASSLTGVGLGSPLHF.

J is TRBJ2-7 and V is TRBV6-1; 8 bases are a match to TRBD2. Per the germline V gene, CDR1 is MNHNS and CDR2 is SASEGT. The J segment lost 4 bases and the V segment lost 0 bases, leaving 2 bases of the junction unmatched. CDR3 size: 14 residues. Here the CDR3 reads CASSEAGGGYEQYF. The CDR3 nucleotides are TGTGCCAGCAGTGAAGCCGGGGGGGGGTACGAGCAGTACTTC.

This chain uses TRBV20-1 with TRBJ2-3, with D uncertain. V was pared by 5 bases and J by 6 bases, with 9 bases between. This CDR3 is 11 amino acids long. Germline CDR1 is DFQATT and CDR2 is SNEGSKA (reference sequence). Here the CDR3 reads CSAPRMDTQYF. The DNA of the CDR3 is TGCAGTGCTCCCCGTATGGATACGCAGTATTTT.

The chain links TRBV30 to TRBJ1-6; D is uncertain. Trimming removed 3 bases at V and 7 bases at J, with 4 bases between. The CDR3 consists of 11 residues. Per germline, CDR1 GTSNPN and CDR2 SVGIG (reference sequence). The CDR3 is CAWSSNSPLHF. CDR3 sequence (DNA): TGTGCCTGGAGCTCGAATTCACCCCTCCACTTT.

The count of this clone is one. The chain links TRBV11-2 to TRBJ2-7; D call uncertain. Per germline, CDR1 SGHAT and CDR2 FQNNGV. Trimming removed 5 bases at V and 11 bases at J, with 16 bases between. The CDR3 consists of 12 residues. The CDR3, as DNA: TGTGCCAGCAGCCAGGCTGGAGAGACCGAGTACTTC. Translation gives CASSQAGETEYF.

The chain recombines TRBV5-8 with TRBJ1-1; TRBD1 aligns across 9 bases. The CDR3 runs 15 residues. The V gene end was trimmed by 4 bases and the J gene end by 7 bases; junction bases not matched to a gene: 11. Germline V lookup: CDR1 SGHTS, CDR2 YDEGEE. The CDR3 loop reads CASSIRGQGRSEAFF. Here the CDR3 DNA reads TGTGCCAGCAGCATCCGGGGACAGGGTCGTAGTGAAGCTTTCTTT.

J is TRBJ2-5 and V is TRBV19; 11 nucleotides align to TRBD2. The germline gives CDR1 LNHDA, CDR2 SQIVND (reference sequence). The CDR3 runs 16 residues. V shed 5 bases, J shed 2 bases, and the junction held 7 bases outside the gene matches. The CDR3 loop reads CASSEALAGGQETQYF. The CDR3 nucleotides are TGTGCCAGTAGTGAGGCCCTAGCGGGGGGTCAAGAGACCCAGTACTTC.

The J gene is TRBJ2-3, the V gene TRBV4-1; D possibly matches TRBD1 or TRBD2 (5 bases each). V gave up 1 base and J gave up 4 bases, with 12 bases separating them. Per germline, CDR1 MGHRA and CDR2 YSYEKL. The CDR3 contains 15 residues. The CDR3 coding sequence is TGCGCCAGCAGCCAAGTAACGGGGCCGGCAGATACGCAGTATTTT. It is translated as CASSQVTGPADTQYF.